Listed here are 9 T cell receptor beta chains from one sample, sequenced in a study of T-cell memory formation after mild COVID-19. Each CDR3 protein is one row after TCRdb ran MiXCR on the 5' RACE reads. The data contain about 410,000 distinct CDR3 sequences, about 20% of them singletons. Specimen: PBMCs or a T cell subset sorted from them (not recorded which). Source of these receptors: a man between 18 and 29 years old who had mild COVID-19 (a few samples of this study predate the infection). Cell type and time point are not known.

CDR3 in DNA: TGTGCCAGCAGTTTTGGTCTGGGGTTGGGGACTAGCAAGGATACGCAGTATTTT. Translation gives CASSFGLGLGTSKDTQYF. This chain joins TRBV6-2 or TRBV6-3 and TRBJ2-3; TRBD2 aligns across 9 bases. Germline loops: CDR1 MNHEY, CDR2 SVGEGT. Trimming took 4 bases from V and 6 from J; bases not matched to a gene: 17. The CDR3 extends over 18 amino acids.

This clonotype appeared a few times. CDR3 bases: TGCGCCAGCAGCTTGTCGGGGTTTGATACGCAGTATTTT. Its protein product is CASSLSGFDTQYF. This chain links TRBV5-1 with TRBJ2-3, with a tentative D call TRBD2 (5 bases). Trimming took 1 base from V and 6 from J, leaving 9 bases between them. Germline CDR1 is SGHRS and CDR2 is YFSETQ. This CDR3 spans 13 amino acids. The variable domain in full, completed from reference TRBV5-1 and TRBJ2-3, reads KAGVTQTPRYLIKTRGQQVTLSCSPISGHRSVSWYQQTPGQGLQFLFEYFSETQRNKGNFPGRFSGRQFSNSRSEMNVSTLELGDSALYLCASSLSGFDTQYFGPGTRLTVL.

The V call is TRBV12-3 or TRBV12-4, the J call TRBJ2-5; 10 bases match TRBD2. The length of the CDR3 is 16 residues. Germline trimming cut 0 bases from V and 5 bases from J; bases unmatched to any gene: 6. DNA of the CDR3: TGTGCCAGCAGTTTAGCGGTAGTAGCGGGGGGTGAGACCCAGTACTTC. Protein: CASSLAVVAGGETQYF.

The chain recombines TRBV6-5 with TRBJ1-1; TRBD1 is a possible D gene (6 bases). The germline gives CDR1 MNHEY, CDR2 SVGAGI. V gave up 4 bases and J gave up 4 bases, with 13 bases separating them. This CDR3 spans 14 amino acids. Here the CDR3 DNA reads TGTGCCAGCAGTTTTTCGACAGGCCGCACTGAAGCTTTCTTT. Protein product: CASSFSTGRTEAFF.

There are a few counts of this clonotype. The chain couples TRBV9 to TRBJ1-6, with 7 nucleotides matching TRBD1. The CDR3 runs to 16 residues. Germline assignment: CDR1 SGDLS and CDR2 YYNGEE. With V trimmed by 0 bases and J by 3 bases, 3 bases remained unmatched. The CDR3 DNA follows: TGTGCCAGCAGCGTAGCCCCAGGGGGCTATAATTCACCCCTCCACTTT. It specifies CASSVAPGGYNSPLHF.

J is TRBJ1-1 and V is TRBV18; TRBD1 aligns across 11 bases. The CDR3 is made up of 16 amino acids. Per the germline V gene, CDR1 is KGHSH and CDR2 is LQKENI. J gave up 4 bases and V 3 bases, and 7 bases lay outside the gene matches. In nucleotides, the CDR3 is TGTGCCAGCTCACCCCAGGACAGGGGGCTTATCACTGAAGCTTTCTTT. Translating it yields CASSPQDRGLITEAFF.

This clonotype was seen more than once but under ten times. The rearrangement joins TRBV7-9 to TRBJ1-5; a weak D match, TRBD1 (5 bases). With 5 bases removed from V and 7 bases from J, the gap between germline ends came to 15 bases. The CDR3 has 14 amino acids. Germline lookup yields CDR1 SEHNR and CDR2 FQNEAQ (reference sequence). CDR3 protein: CASSPLGGDQPQHF. CDR3 nucleotides: TGTGCCAGCAGCCCTCTCGGCGGGGACCAGCCCCAGCATTTT.

This chain links TRBV5-1 with TRBJ2-3, with D perhaps matching TRBD2 (6 bases). The CDR3 loop spans 14 amino acids. The germline V gene has CDR1 SGHRS and CDR2 YFSETQ. V was shortened by 5 bases and J by 2 bases, with 12 bases between the two germline ends. The CDR3 spells CASRGGPFTDTQYF. CDR3 in DNA: TGCGCCAGCAGAGGAGGGCCCTTCACAGATACGCAGTATTTT.

A few counts support this clonotype. The rearrangement joins TRBV7-8 to TRBJ1-3, with TRBD1 as a possible D gene (5 bases). Trimming removed 5 bases at V and 0 bases at J, with 14 bases between. The CDR3 extends over 16 amino acids. CDR1 is SGHVS and CDR2 is FQNEAQ in the germline V gene. CDR3 bases: TGTGCCAGCAGCCCGGACACCGATAGCTCTGGAAACACCATATATTTT. Its translation is CASSPDTDSSGNTIYF.